This T cell receptor (beta chain) derives from a study of T-cell reconstitution after alpha-beta-depleted transplantation in children (dated by TCRdb to 2016 to 2017). Regarding the complete study: Using TCR repertoire profiling, the study quantitatively followed how T-cell immune reconstitution unfolded in children after TCRalphabeta/CD19-depleted allogeneic hematopoietic cell transplantation.

What the study reported, not specific to this receptor: Over subsequent months, a decline in hyperexpanded clone frequencies was noted, and after one year, T-cell counts and TCRbeta diversity were mostly ascribed to newly produced T cells. In some patients, high TCRbeta diversity at day 60 was attributed to recipient T cells and intrathymic progenitors that had survived conditioning. About two months after transplant, the apparently early recovery of alphabetaT-cell counts reportedly depended on just several hundred clones that had expanded rapidly and came from non-depleted graft cells.

Library generation was performed with PCR. The run used an Illumina HiSeq 2500. To normalize quantification of the TCRbeta repertoire, the TCR libraries were built with molecular barcoding that relied on unique molecular identifiers. Starting from the raw public reads, TCRdb applied fastp trimming at Q25, assembled clones with MiXCR and retained in-frame beta chains. Merged by CDR3 protein, the rows form single entries marked with the most common genes and DNA. This sample is represented by roughly 120,000 distinct CDR3 sequences; around 23% of them were singletons. About 10% of the sample lies in the top ten. Interpreted using the paper, the treatment or condition label stands for: allogeneic hematopoietic cell transplantation with graft depleted of TCRalphabeta T cells and CD19 B cells. The transplant recipients were children given TCRalphabeta/CD19-depleted allogeneic hematopoietic cell grafts.

Cut back by 1 base and 3 bases, the V and J ends lie 10 bases apart. Including the terminal cysteine and phenylalanine, the CDR3 comprises 15 residues. The only DNA kept is the CDR3, 45 bases in frame from the first base. This clonotype was picked up a small number of times. Its antigen has not been determined. Nothing much larger sits one base from this clone, and base qualities are not available. The sample was PBMCs, mostly from graft donor cells, taken 180 days after TCRalphabeta/CD19-depleted stem cell transplant. The TCR originated in a male patient between 2 and 15 years old who had a stem cell transplant for chronic granulomatous disease, so the T cells may come from the graft donor. The receptor chain draws on TRBV12-3 or TRBV12-4 and TRBJ1-5; the D segment could be TRBD1, given 6 matching bases. CDR3 protein: CASSLGGADNQPQHF. The nucleotide sequence reads TGTGCCAGCAGTTTAGGGGGGGCCGACAATCAGCCCCAGCATTTT.